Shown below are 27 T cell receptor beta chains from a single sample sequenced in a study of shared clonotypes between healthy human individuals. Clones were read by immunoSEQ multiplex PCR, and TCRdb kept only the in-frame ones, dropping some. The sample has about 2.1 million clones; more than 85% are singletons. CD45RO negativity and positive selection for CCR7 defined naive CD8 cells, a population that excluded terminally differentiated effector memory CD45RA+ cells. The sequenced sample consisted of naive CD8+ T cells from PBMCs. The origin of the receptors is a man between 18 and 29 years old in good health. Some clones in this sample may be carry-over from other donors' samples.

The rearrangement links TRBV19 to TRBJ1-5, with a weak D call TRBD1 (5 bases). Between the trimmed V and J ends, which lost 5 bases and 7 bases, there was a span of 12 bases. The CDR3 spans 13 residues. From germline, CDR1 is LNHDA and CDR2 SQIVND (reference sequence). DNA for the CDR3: TGTGCCAGTAGTTATGGGGGTGAACAGCCCCAGCATTTT. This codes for CASSYGGEQPQHF.

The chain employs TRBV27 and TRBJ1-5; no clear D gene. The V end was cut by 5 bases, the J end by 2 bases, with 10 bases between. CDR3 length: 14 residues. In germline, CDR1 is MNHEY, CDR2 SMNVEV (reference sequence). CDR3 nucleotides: TGTGCCAGCAGTCCCCTTCGGGGCAATCAGCCCCAGCATTTT. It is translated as CASSPLRGNQPQHF.

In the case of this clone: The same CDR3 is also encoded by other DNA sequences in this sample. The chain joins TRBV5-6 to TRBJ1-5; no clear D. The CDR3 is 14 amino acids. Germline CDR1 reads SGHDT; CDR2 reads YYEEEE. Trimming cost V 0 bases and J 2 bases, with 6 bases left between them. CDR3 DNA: TGTGCCAGCAGCTTGGGTGGGGGCAATCAGCCCCAGCATTTT. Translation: CASSLGGGNQPQHF.

This CDR3 reads CASSPLGYSNQPQHF. CDR3 bases: TGTGCCAGCAGTCCCCTAGGATATAGCAATCAGCCCCAGCATTTT. The chain uses TRBV27 and TRBJ1-5; D is uncertain. The CDR3 loop spans 15 amino acids. The V gene lost 5 bases and the J gene lost 0 bases, with 11 bases spanning the gap. CDR1 MNHEY and CDR2 SMNVEV come from the germline V gene (reference sequence).

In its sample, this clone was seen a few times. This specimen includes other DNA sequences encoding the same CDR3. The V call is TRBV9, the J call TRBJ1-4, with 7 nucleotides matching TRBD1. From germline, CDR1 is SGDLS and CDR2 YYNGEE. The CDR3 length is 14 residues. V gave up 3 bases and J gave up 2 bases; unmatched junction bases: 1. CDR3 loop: CASSETGTNEKLFF. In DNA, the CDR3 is TGTGCCAGCAGCGAGACAGGGACTAATGAAAAACTGTTTTTT.

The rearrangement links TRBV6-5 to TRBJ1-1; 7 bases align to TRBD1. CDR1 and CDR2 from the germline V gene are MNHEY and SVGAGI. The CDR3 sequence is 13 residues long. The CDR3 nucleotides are TGTGCGACCGGACAGGACATGAACACTGAAGCTTTCTTT. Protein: CATGQDMNTEAFF.

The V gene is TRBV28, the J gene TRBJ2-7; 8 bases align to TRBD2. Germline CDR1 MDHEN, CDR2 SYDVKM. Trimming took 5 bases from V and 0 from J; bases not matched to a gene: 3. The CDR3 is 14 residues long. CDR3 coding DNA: TGTGCCAGCAGTAAGAGCGGGGGCTCCTACGAGCAGTACTTC. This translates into CASSKSGGSYEQYF.

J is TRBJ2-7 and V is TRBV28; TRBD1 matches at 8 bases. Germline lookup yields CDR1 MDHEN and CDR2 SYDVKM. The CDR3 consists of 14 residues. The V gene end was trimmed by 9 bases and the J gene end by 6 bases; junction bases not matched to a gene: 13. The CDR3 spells CASLAPGGSGEQYF. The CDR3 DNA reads TGTGCCAGTTTGGCCCCAGGGGGCAGTGGCGAGCAGTACTTC. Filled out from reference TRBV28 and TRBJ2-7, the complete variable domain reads DVKVTQSSRYLVKRTGEKVFLECVQDMDHENMFWYRQDPGLGLRLIYFSYDVKMKEKGDIPEGYSVSREKKERFSLILESASTNQTSMYLCASLAPGGSGEQYFGPGTRLTVT.

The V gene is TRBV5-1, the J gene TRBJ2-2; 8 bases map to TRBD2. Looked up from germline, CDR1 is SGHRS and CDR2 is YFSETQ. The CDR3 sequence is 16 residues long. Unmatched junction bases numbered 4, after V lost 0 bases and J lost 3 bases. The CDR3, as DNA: TGCGCCAGCAGCTTGGTTACTAGCGGATACACCGGGGAGCTGTTTTTT. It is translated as CASSLVTSGYTGELFF. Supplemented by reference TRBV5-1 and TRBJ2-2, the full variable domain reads KAGVTQTPRYLIKTRGQQVTLSCSPISGHRSVSWYQQTPGQGLQFLFEYFSETQRNKGNFPGRFSGRQFSNSRSEMNVSTLELGDSALYLCASSLVTSGYTGELFFGEGSRLTVL.

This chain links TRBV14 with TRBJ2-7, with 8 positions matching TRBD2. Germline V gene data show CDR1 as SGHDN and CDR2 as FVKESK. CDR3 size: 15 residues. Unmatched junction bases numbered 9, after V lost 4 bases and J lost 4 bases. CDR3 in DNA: TGTGCCAGCAGCCGATCAGCGGGAGTCGGGTACGAGCAGTACTTC. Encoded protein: CASSRSAGVGYEQYF. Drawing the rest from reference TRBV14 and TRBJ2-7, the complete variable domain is EAGVTQFPSHSVIEKGQTVTLRCDPISGHDNLYWYRRVMGKEIKFLLHFVKESKQDESGMPNNRFLAERTGGTYSTLKVQPAELEDSGVYFCASSRSAGVGYEQYFGPGTRLTVT.

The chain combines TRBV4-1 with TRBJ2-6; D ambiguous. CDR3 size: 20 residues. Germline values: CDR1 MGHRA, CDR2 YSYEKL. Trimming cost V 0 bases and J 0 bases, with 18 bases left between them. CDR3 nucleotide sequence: TGCGCCAGCAGCCAAGAGGAAGCACGGACCTTCCTCTCTGGGGCCAACGTCCTGACTTTC. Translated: CASSQEEARTFLSGANVLTF.

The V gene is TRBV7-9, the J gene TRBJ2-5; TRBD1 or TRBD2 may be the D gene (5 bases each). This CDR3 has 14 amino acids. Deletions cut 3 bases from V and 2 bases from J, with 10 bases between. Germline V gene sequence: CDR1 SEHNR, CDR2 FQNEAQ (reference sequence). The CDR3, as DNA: TGTGCCAGCAGCTTGGGGACGCGGCAAGAGACCCAGTACTTC. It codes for CASSLGTRQETQYF.

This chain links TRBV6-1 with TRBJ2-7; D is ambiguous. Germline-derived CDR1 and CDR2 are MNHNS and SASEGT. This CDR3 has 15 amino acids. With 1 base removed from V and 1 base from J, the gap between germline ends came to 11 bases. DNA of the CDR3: TGTGCCAGCAGTGAAGTGACCCTATCGTCCTACGAGCAGTACTTC. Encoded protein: CASSEVTLSSYEQYF.

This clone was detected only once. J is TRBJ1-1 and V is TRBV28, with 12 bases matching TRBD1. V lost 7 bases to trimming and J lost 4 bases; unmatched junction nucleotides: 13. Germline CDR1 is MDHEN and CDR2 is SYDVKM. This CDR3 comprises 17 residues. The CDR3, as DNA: TGTGCCAGCAACTCCCGGGACAGGGGGCGGGAGGGCACTGAAGCTTTCTTT. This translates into CASNSRDRGREGTEAFF.

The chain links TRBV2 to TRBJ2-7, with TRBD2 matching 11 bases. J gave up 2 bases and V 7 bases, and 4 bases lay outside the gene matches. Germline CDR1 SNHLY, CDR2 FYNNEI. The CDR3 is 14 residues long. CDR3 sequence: CASTLAGGPYEQYF. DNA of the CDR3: TGTGCCAGCACCTTAGCGGGAGGGCCCTACGAGCAGTACTTC.

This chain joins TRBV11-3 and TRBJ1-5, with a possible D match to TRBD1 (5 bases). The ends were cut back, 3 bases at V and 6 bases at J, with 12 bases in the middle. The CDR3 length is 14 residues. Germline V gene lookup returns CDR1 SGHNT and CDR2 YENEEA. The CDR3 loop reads CASSLGRVAQPQHF. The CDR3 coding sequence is TGTGCCAGCAGCTTGGGCAGGGTGGCTCAGCCCCAGCATTTT.

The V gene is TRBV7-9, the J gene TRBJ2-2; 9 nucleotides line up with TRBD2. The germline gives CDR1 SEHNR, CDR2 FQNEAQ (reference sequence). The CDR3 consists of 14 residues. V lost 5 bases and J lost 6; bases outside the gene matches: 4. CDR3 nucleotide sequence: TGTGCCAGCAGCCCCCGCGGGAGGGCCGGGGAGCTGTTTTTT. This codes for CASSPRGRAGELFF.

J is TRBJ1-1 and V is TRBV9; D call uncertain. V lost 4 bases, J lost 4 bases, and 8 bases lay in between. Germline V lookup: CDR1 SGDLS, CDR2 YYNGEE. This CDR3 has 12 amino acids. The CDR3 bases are TGTGCCAGCAGCCCGTTTAGCACTGAAGCTTTCTTT. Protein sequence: CASSPFSTEAFF.

For the CDR3, the DNA is TGTGCCAGTAGTACAACAGGGTGGACTGAAGCTTTCTTT. Protein: CASSTTGWTEAFF. V gene TRBV19 combines with J gene TRBJ1-1, with a tentative D call TRBD1 (6 bases). Trimming removed 4 bases at V and 5 bases at J, with 11 bases between. Germline CDR1 and CDR2: LNHDA and SQIVND (reference sequence). The CDR3 is made up of 13 amino acids.

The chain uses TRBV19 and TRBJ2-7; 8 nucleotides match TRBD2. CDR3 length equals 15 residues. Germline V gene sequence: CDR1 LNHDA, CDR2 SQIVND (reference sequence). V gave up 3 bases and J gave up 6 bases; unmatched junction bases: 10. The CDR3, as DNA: TGTGCCAGTAGTATTACTAGCGGCGACTCACGCGAGCAGTACTTC. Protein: CASSITSGDSREQYF. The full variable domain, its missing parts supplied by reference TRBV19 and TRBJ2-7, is DGGITQSPKYLFRKEGQNVTLSCEQNLNHDAMYWYRQDPGQGLRLIYYSQIVNDFQKGDIAEGYSVSREKKESFPLTVTSAQKNPTAFYLCASSITSGDSREQYFGPGTRLTVT.

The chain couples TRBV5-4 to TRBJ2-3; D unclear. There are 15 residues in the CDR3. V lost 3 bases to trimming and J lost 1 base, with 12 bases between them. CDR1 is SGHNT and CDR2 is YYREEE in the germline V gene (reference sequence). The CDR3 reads CASSSKDLGTDTQYF. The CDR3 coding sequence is TGTGCCAGCAGCTCAAAGGATTTGGGCACAGATACGCAGTATTTT. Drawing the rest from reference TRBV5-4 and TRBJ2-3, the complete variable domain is ETGVTQSPTHLIKTRGQQVTLRCSSQSGHNTVSWYQQALGQGPQFIFQYYREEENGRGNFPPRFSGLQFPNYSSELNVNALELDDSALYLCASSSKDLGTDTQYFGPGTRLTVL.

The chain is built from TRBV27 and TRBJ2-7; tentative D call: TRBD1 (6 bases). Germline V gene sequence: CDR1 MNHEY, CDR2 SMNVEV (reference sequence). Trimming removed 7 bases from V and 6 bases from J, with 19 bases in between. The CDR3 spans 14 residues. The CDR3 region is CASTSRDNYPEQYF. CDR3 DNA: TGTGCCAGCACCTCCCGGGACAACTACCCCGAGCAGTACTTC.

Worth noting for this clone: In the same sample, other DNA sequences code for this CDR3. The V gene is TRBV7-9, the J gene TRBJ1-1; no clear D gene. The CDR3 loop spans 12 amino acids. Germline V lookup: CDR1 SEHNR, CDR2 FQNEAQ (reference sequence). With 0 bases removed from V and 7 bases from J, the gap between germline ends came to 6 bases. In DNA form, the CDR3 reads TGTGCCAGCAGCTTAGCAGTCAGTGAAGCTTTCTTT. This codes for CASSLAVSEAFF.

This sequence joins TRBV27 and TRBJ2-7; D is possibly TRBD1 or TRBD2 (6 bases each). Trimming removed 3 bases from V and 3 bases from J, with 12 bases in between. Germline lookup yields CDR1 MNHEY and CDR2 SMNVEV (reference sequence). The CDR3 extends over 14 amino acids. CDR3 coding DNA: TGTGCCAGCAGTTTCACGGGGGCGAACTACGAGCAGTACTTC. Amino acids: CASSFTGANYEQYF.

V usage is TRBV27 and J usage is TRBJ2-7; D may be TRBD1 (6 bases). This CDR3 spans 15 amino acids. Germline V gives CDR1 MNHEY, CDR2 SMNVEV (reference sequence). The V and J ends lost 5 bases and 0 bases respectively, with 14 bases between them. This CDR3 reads CASSLTTGHSYEQYF. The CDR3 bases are TGTGCCAGCAGTCTCACTACAGGGCACTCCTACGAGCAGTACTTC.

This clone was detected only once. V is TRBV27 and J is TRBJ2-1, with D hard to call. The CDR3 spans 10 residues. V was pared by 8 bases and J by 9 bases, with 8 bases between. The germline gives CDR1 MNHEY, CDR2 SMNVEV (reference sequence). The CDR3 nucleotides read TGTGCCAGCGGGTCGCTTGAGCAGTTCTTC. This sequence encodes CASGSLEQFF.

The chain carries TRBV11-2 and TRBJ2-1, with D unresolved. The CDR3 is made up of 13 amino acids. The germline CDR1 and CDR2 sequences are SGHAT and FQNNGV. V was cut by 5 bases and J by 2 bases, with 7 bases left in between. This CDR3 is CASSLMPYNEQFF. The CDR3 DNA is TGTGCCAGCAGCCTTATGCCCTACAATGAGCAGTTCTTC. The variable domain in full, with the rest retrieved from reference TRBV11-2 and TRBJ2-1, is EAGVAQSPRYKIIEKRQSVAFWCNPISGHATLYWYQQILGQGPKLLIQFQNNGVVDDSQLPKDRFSAERLKGVDSTLKIQPAKLEDSAVYLCASSLMPYNEQFFGPGTRLTVL.